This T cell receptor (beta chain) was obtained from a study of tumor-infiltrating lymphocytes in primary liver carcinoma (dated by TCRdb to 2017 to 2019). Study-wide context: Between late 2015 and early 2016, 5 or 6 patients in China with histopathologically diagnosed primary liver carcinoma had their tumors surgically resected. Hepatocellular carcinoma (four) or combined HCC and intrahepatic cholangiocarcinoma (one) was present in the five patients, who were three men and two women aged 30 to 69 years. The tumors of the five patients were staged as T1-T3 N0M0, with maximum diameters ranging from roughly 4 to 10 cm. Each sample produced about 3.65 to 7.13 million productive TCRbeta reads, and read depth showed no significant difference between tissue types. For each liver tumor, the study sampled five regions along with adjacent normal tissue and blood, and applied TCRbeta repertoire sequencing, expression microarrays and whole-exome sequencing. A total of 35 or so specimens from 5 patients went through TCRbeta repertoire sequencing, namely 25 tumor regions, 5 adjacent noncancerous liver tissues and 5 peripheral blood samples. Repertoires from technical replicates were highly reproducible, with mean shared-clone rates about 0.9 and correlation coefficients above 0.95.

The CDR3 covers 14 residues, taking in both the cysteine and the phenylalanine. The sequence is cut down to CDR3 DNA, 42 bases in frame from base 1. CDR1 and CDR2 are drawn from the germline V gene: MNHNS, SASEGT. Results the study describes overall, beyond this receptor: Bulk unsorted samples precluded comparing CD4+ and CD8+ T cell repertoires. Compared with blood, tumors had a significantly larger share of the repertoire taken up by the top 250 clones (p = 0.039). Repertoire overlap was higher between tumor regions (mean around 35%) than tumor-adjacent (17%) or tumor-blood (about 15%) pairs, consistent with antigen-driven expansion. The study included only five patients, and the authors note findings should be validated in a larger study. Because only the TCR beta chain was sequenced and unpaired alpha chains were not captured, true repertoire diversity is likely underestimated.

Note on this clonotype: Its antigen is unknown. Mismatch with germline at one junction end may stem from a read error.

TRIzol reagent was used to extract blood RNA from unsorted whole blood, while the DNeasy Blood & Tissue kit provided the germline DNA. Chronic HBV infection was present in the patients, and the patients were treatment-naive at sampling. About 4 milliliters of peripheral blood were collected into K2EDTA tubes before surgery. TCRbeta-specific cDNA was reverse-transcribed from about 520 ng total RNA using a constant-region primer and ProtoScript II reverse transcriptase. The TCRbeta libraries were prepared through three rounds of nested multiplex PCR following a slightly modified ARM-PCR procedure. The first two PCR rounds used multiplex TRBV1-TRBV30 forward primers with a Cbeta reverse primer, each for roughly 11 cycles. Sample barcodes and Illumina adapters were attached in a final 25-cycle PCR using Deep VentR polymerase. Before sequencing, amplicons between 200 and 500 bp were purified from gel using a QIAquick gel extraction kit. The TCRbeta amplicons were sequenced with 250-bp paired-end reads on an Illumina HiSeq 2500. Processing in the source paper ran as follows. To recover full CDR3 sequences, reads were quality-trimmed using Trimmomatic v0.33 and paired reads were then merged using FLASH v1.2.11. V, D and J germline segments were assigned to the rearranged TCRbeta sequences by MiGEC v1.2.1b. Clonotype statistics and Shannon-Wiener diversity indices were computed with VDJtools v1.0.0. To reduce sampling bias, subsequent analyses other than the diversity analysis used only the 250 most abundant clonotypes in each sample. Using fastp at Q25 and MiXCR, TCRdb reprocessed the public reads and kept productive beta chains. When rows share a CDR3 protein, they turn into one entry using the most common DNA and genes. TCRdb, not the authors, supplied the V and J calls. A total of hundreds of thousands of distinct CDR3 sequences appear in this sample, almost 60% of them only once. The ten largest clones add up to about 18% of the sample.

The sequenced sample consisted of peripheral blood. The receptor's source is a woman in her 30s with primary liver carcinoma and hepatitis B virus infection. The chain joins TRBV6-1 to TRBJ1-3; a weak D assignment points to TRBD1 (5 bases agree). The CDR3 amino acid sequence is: CASSSAGTRNTILF. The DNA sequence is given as TGTGCCAGCAGTTCGGCCGGGACCCGAAACACCATACTTTTT.